Below are 26 T cell receptor beta chains sequenced from a single sample in a study of PD-L1 blockade in urothelial cancer. Profiling relied on immunoSEQ multiplex PCR, and the TCRdb table lists in-frame clones only, not all of them. The table shows fewer than 40,000 clones, with around 87% occurring only once. The sample was PBMCs, taken around atezolizumab (anti-PD-L1) treatment. The receptor set was obtained from a man aged 50 or older with urothelial cancer.

The chain carries TRBV9 and TRBJ2-7; D perhaps matches TRBD1 (7 bases). The CDR3 covers 18 residues. Germline V gene lookup returns CDR1 SGDLS and CDR2 YYNGEE. V lost 3 bases, J lost 3 bases, and 25 bases lay in between. The CDR3 nucleotides are TGTGCCAGCAGCGATGGGGGGACAGACTTTCCCTCGAACTACGAGCAGTACTTC. Translating gives CASSDGGTDFPSNYEQYF. The full variable domain, rest sourced from reference TRBV9 and TRBJ2-7, is DSGVTQTPKHLITATGQRVTLRCSPRSGDLSVYWYQQSLDQGLQFLIQYYNGEERAKGNILERFSAQQFPDLHSELNLSSLELGDSALYFCASSDGGTDFPSNYEQYFGPGTRLTVT.

The chain is built from TRBV7-9 and TRBJ2-5; D is unclear. The germline V and J ends were trimmed by 3 bases and 5 bases, with 13 bases remaining between them. CDR1 is SEHNR, CDR2 FQNEAQ, per germline (reference sequence). This CDR3 has 14 amino acids. CDR3 sequence (DNA): TGTGCCAGCAGCTTGTCGAAGGCCGGGGAGACCCAGTACTTC. Protein: CASSLSKAGETQYF.

A few counts support this clone. The chain couples TRBV7-8 to TRBJ1-5; 7 nucleotides agree with TRBD1. CDR3 length: 15 residues. J lost 4 bases, V lost 5 bases, and 8 bases had no gene match. Germline V CDR1 and CDR2: SGHVS, FQNEAQ. Here the CDR3 reads CASSNPGQPNQPQHF. CDR3 nucleotide sequence: TGTGCCAGCAGCAACCCGGGACAGCCGAATCAGCCCCAGCATTTT. Filled out from reference TRBV7-8 and TRBJ1-5, the complete variable domain reads GAGVSQSPRYKVAKRGQDVALRCDPISGHVSLFWYQQALGQGPEFLTYFQNEAQLDKSGLPSDRFFAERPEGSVSTLKIQRTQQEDSAVYLCASSNPGQPNQPQHFGDGTRLSIL.

V usage is TRBV6-6 and J usage is TRBJ2-2, with a weak D call TRBD2 (5 bases). The CDR3 consists of 15 residues. Trimming took 2 bases from V and 6 from J, leaving 13 bases between them. The germline CDR1 and CDR2 sequences are MNHNY and SVGAGI (reference sequence). The CDR3 region has the DNA TGTGCCAGCAGTTACCCCGGACCGGGGTCCGGGGAGCTGTTTTTT. Translation: CASSYPGPGSGELFF.

V is TRBV2 and J is TRBJ1-5; 9 bases fit TRBD1. The V gene's germline CDR1 is SNHLY and CDR2 FYNNEI. This CDR3 has 20 residues. V shed 5 bases and J 0 bases; nucleotides not matched to a gene: 17. CDR3 protein: CASSPLTGGTEYNSNQPQHF. The CDR3 bases are TGTGCCAGCAGTCCACTGACAGGGGGGACGGAATACAATAGCAATCAGCCCCAGCATTTT. The full variable domain, in which reference TRBV2 and TRBJ1-5 provide the parts outside the CDR3, is EPEVTQTPSHQVTQMGQEVILRCVPISNHLYFYWYRQILGQKVEFLVSFYNNEISEKSEIFDDQFSVERPDGSNFTLKIRSTKLEDSAMYFCASSPLTGGTEYNSNQPQHFGDGTRLSIL.

This clone was observed a few times. The CDR3 bases are TGTGCCAGCAGTTTATTCAGGACTGAAGCTTTCTTT. Protein sequence: CASSLFRTEAFF. The rearrangement uses TRBV28 and TRBJ1-1, with no clear D. The ends were cut back, 1 base at V and 5 bases at J, with 5 bases in the middle. This CDR3 comprises 12 residues. The germline V gene has CDR1 MDHEN and CDR2 SYDVKM.

This chain's CDR3 is CASSSGTSGYEQYF. CDR3 DNA sequence: TGTGCCAGCAGCTCCGGGACTAGCGGATACGAGCAGTACTTC. The genes are TRBV13 and TRBJ2-7, with 11 bases fitting TRBD2. Losses at the gene ends were 4 bases for V and 4 bases for J; bases not matched to a gene: 3. CDR3 length: 14 amino acids. Germline V CDR1 and CDR2: PRHDT, FYEKMQ (reference sequence). Looking up the rest from reference TRBV13 and TRBJ2-7 gives the full variable domain: AAGVIQSPRHLIKEKRETATLKCYPIPRHDTVYWYQQGPGQDPQFLISFYEKMQSDKGSIPDRFSAQQFSDYHSELNMSSLELGDSALYFCASSSGTSGYEQYFGPGTRLTVT.

This clone appeared a few times. V is TRBV6-1 and J is TRBJ2-7, with D possibly matching TRBD1 (6 bases). The CDR3 has 12 amino acids. Germline V gene lookup returns CDR1 MNHNS and CDR2 SASEGT. V was shortened by 1 base and J by 7 bases, with 8 bases between the two germline ends. CDR3 bases: TGTGCCAGCAGTGAAGAAAGGGGGGAGCAGTACTTC. It yields the protein CASSEERGEQYF.

J is TRBJ1-2 and V is TRBV5-5; 7 nucleotides match TRBD1. The junction had 14 bases not matched to a gene; V was cut back by 3 bases and J by 0 bases. CDR3 length equals 18 residues. Germline CDR1 is SGHKS and CDR2 is YYEKEE (reference sequence). Here the CDR3 reads CASSSVGQALQANYGYTF. The DNA of the CDR3 is TGTGCCAGCAGCTCCGTCGGACAGGCACTTCAAGCTAACTATGGCTACACCTTC.

The chain employs TRBV19 and TRBJ2-6, with a tentative D call TRBD1 (5 bases). The CDR3 covers 16 residues. The V gene's germline CDR1 is LNHDA and CDR2 SQIVND (reference sequence). V lost 3 bases and J 0 bases, leaving 9 bases between the germline ends. The CDR3 region has the DNA TGTGCCAGTAGTATTGGGGCGAACTCTGGGGCCAACGTCCTGACTTTC. Amino acids: CASSIGANSGANVLTF. Looking up the rest from reference TRBV19 and TRBJ2-6 gives the full variable domain: DGGITQSPKYLFRKEGQNVTLSCEQNLNHDAMYWYRQDPGQGLRLIYYSQIVNDFQKGDIAEGYSVSREKKESFPLTVTSAQKNPTAFYLCASSIGANSGANVLTFGAGSRLTVL.

The CDR3 region has the DNA TGCGCCAGCAGTGACCGGGATTTGAACACTGAAGCTTTCTTT. Its translation is CASSDRDLNTEAFF. This chain uses TRBV10-2 with TRBJ1-1; D is unclear. Per germline, CDR1 WSHSY and CDR2 SAAADI. The CDR3 totals 14 residues. Trimming took off 3 bases at V and 0 bases at J, with 8 bases between the two ends.

This chain uses TRBV9 with TRBJ2-2; D is unresolved. Trimming removed 3 bases from V and 6 bases from J, with 9 bases in between. This CDR3 has 13 amino acids. Germline CDR1 reads SGDLS; CDR2 reads YYNGEE. In DNA, the CDR3 is TGTGCCAGCAGCGCCGACAACGCCGGGGAGCTGTTTTTT. Its protein is CASSADNAGELFF. The full variable domain, in which reference TRBV9 and TRBJ2-2 provide the parts outside the CDR3, is DSGVTQTPKHLITATGQRVTLRCSPRSGDLSVYWYQQSLDQGLQFLIQYYNGEERAKGNILERFSAQQFPDLHSELNLSSLELGDSALYFCASSADNAGELFFGEGSRLTVL.

As regards this clone: This CDR3 is missing its conserved last phenylalanine or tryptophan, likely due to a read error. Because the CDR3's place on the DNA is in doubt, the DNA is left out and the CDR3 is given as listed by TCRdb. This chain connects TRBV21-1 to TRBJ1-1; the D call in the table, TRBD1, was not verified against the DNA. TRBV21-1 has pseudogene status. The CDR3 numbers 14 amino acids, ends counted. Here the CDR3 reads CASPPDRLKPEAFS.

V usage is TRBV18 and J usage is TRBJ2-7; possible D gene TRBD2, 5 bases. With 6 bases removed from V and 6 bases from J, the gap between germline ends came to 21 bases. This CDR3 is built from 15 residues. The germline gives CDR1 KGHSH, CDR2 LQKENI. In nucleotides, the CDR3 is TGTGCCAGCTCTCCTGGGAACCATCGGGAAGCCGAGCAGTACTTC. Translating it yields CASSPGNHREAEQYF.

The chain employs TRBV4-3 and TRBJ2-7; D is perhaps TRBD1 (6 bases). The CDR3 totals 15 residues. Germline CDR1 reads LGHNA; CDR2 reads YSLEER. V lost 2 bases and J 3 bases, leaving 14 bases between the germline ends. The CDR3 bases are TGCGCCAGCAGCCAATCTGCCAGGGGAGACTACGAGCAGTACTTC. This gives the protein CASSQSARGDYEQYF.

J is TRBJ2-5 and V is TRBV2, with 7 positions matching TRBD2. The CDR3 contains 15 residues. CDR1 and CDR2 (germline): SNHLY, FYNNEI. The J segment lost 1 base and the V segment lost 4 bases, leaving 6 bases of the junction unmatched. CDR3 residues: CASSVPGTIQETQYF. As DNA, the CDR3 is TGTGCCAGCAGTGTTCCCGGGACTATCCAAGAGACCCAGTACTTC.

The chain employs TRBV2 and TRBJ1-1, with a tentative D call TRBD1 (5 bases). From germline, CDR1 is SNHLY and CDR2 FYNNEI. V was shortened by 4 bases and J by 4 bases, with 7 bases between the two germline ends. CDR3 length: 12 residues. The DNA for the CDR3 is TGTGCCAGCAGTGGGGGGGGCACTGAAGCTTTCTTT. It encodes CASSGGGTEAFF.

This chain connects TRBV6-1 to TRBJ2-1; no clear D. The CDR3 consists of 12 residues. From germline, CDR1 is MNHNS and CDR2 SASEGT. V dropped 6 bases and J dropped 6 bases, with 9 bases sitting between them. The chain's CDR3 is CASRQDRNEQFF. The CDR3 bases are TGTGCCAGCAGGCAGGATCGCAATGAGCAGTTCTTC.

The chain joins TRBV13 to TRBJ2-7; TRBD1 is a possible D gene (5 bases). V was clipped by 6 bases and J by 3 bases, with 15 bases between them. CDR3 length equals 14 residues. CDR1 is PRHDT and CDR2 is FYEKMQ in the germline V gene (reference sequence). The CDR3 DNA reads TGTGCCAGCAGTTCAGGGATGTCGTACTACGAGCAGTACTTC. It is translated as CASSSGMSYYEQYF.

The chain couples TRBV5-6 to TRBJ2-2, with D perhaps matching TRBD1 (5 bases). CDR1 and CDR2 (germline): SGHDT, YYEEEE. V shed 4 bases and J shed 1 base, with 11 bases lying between them. The CDR3 consists of 15 residues. The CDR3 DNA reads as TGTGCCAGCAGCCCAGGACAAGTGAACACCGGGGAGCTGTTTTTT. Its translation: CASSPGQVNTGELFF.

The chain uses TRBV5-8 and TRBJ2-7; tentatively, D is TRBD1 (6 bases). Trimming pared 5 bases from V and 2 bases from J, leaving 8 bases between. The germline V gene has CDR1 SGHTS and CDR2 YDEGEE. The CDR3 length is 12 residues. The CDR3 nucleotides read TGTGCCAGCAGAAGGACAGCCTACGAGCAGTACTTC. This sequence encodes CASRRTAYEQYF.

The chain has TRBV27 and TRBJ2-7, with TRBD2 as a possible D gene (6 bases). V lost 3 bases and J lost 6, with 18 bases in between. The germline gives CDR1 MNHEY, CDR2 SMNVEV (reference sequence). The CDR3 is 15 residues long. As DNA, the CDR3 is TGTGCCAGCAGTTTGGCGGGAACAAGGGTCGCCGAGCAGTACTTC. It encodes CASSLAGTRVAEQYF.

The chain uses TRBV5-1 and TRBJ2-1, with TRBD2 as a possible D gene (5 bases). V lost 0 bases and J 5 bases, leaving 6 bases between the germline ends. This CDR3 comprises 13 residues. Looked up from germline, CDR1 is SGHRS and CDR2 is YFSETQ. CDR3: CASSLAGNNEQFF. The CDR3 DNA follows: TGCGCCAGCAGCTTGGCCGGGAACAATGAGCAGTTCTTC.

V gene TRBV6-1 combines with J gene TRBJ2-7, with D perhaps TRBD1 (5 bases). Per the germline V gene, CDR1 is MNHNS and CDR2 is SASEGT. Trimming took off 3 bases at V and 5 bases at J, with 14 bases between the two ends. The CDR3 runs 14 residues. The CDR3 DNA is TGTGCCAGCAGTGACCAGGGTATCCCTAACGAGCAGTACTTC. As protein: CASSDQGIPNEQYF.

CDR3 region: CASSPSRAGVSQETQYF. DNA for the CDR3: TGCGCCAGCAGCCCTTCCAGGGCGGGGGTTTCCCAAGAGACCCAGTACTTC. This chain uses TRBV5-1 with TRBJ2-5; 7 nucleotides match TRBD2. V lost 4 bases, J lost 1 base, and 13 bases stayed unmatched. CDR1 is SGHRS and CDR2 is YFSETQ in the germline V gene. The CDR3 extends over 17 amino acids. The full variable domain, with the rest looked up from reference TRBV5-1 and TRBJ2-5, is KAGVTQTPRYLIKTRGQQVTLSCSPISGHRSVSWYQQTPGQGLQFLFEYFSETQRNKGNFPGRFSGRQFSNSRSEMNVSTLELGDSALYLCASSPSRAGVSQETQYFGPGTRLLVL.

V gene TRBV7-2 combines with J gene TRBJ2-3; tentative D call: TRBD2 (5 bases). V was trimmed by 7 bases and J by 1 base, leaving 9 bases between them. The length of the CDR3 is 13 residues. CDR1 and CDR2 from the germline V gene are SGHTA and FQGNSA. The CDR3 loop is CASTEGGTDTQYF. In nucleotides, the CDR3 is TGTGCCAGCACCGAGGGAGGCACAGATACGCAGTATTTT.